The T cell receptor beta chain under discussion was sequenced for a study of blood T cell repertoires in COVID-19. Study as a whole: From the United States, Italy and Spain came samples of acute and convalescent COVID-19.

As originally analysed: For nucleated cells, counts were estimated from reference gene primer amplification. Some clones are missing from TCRdb's copy, which holds only in-frame ones; the method was immunoSEQ multiplex PCR. Clonal size and the V and J genes are those of that table, whereas D and trimming came from the DNA. Among more than 350,000 clones listed, roughly 88% were seen once. Participants came from some 26 US areas, aged about 18 to 90 years. A case of COVID-19 had been met by exposed participants within 2 weeks before study entry. Losses at the gene ends were 1 base for V and 0 bases for J; bases not matched to a gene: 5. The CDR3 has 19 residues. Germline V gives CDR1 KGHSH, CDR2 LQKENI.

The rearrangement joins TRBV18 to TRBJ2-1; TRBD2 matches at 14 bases. This clonotype was obtained from a woman between 18 and 30 years old who had been exposed to COVID-19. Input material: PBMCs or T cells enriched from blood (not recorded which). CDR3 amino acids: CASSPQGLAGVGSYNEQFF. The CDR3 nucleotides are TGTGCCAGCTCACCACAGGGACTAGCGGGAGTGGGCTCCTACAATGAGCAGTTCTTC. The full variable domain, in which reference TRBV18 and TRBJ2-1 provide the parts outside the CDR3, is NAGVMQNPRHLVRRRGQEARLRCSPMKGHSHVYWYRQLPEEGLKFMVYLQKENIIDESGMPKERFSAEFPKEGPSILRIQQVVRGDSAAYFCASSPQGLAGVGSYNEQFFGPGTRLTVL.